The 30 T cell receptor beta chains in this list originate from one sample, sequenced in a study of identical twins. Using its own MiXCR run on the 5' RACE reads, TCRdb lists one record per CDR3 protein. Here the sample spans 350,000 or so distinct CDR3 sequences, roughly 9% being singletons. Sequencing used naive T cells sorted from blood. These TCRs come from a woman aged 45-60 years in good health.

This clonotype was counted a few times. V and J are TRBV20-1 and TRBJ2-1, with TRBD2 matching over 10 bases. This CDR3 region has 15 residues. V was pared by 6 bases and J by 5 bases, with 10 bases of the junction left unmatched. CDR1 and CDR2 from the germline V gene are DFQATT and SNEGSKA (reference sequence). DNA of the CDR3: TGCAGTGCCCACCATTGGACTAGCGGCCACAATGAGCAGTTCTTC. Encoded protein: CSAHHWTSGHNEQFF.

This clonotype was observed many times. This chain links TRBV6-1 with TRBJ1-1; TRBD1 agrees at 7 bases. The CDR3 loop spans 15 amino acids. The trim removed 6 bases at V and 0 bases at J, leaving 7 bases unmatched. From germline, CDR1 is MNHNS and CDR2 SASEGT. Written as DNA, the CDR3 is TGTGCCAGCAGGGACCCGACAGGGATGAACACTGAAGCTTTCTTT. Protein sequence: CASRDPTGMNTEAFF.

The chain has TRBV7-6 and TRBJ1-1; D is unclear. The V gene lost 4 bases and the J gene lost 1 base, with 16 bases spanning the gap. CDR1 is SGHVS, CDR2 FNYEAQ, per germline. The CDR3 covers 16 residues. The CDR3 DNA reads TGTGCCAGCAGCTACTTCTTTTCCGGGTCGAACACTGAAGCTTTCTTT. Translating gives CASSYFFSGSNTEAFF.

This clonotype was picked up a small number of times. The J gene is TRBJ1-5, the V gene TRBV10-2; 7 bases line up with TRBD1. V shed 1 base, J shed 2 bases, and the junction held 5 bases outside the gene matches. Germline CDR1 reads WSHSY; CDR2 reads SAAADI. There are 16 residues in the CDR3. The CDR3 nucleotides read TGCGCCAGCAGTGAGTGGGAAGGACAGGGCAATCAGCCCCAGCATTTT. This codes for CASSEWEGQGNQPQHF.

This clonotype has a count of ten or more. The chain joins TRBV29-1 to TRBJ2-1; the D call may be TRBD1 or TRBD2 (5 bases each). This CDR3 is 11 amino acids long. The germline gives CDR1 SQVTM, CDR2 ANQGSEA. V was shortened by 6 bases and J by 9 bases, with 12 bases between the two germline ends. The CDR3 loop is CSVVRGPEQFF. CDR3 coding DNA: TGCAGCGTCGTCCGGGGCCCTGAGCAGTTCTTC.

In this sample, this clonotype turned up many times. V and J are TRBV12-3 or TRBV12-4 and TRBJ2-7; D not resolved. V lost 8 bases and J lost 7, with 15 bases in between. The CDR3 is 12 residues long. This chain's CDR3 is CASAPGPWEQYF. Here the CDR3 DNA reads TGTGCCAGCGCCCCTGGCCCCTGGGAGCAGTACTTC.

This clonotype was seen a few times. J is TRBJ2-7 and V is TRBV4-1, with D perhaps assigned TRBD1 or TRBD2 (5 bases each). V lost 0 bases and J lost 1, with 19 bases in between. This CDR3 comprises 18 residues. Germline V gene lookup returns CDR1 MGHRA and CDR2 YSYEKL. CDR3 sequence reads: CASSQEVGIGGLSYEQYF. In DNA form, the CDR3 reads TGCGCCAGCAGCCAAGAAGTTGGGATTGGGGGTCTGTCCTACGAGCAGTACTTC.

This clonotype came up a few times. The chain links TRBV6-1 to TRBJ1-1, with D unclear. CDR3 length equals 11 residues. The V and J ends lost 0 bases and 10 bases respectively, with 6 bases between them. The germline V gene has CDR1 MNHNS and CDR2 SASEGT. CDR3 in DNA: TGTGCCAGCAGTGAAGCGCCCAGAGCTTTCTTT. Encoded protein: CASSEAPRAFF.

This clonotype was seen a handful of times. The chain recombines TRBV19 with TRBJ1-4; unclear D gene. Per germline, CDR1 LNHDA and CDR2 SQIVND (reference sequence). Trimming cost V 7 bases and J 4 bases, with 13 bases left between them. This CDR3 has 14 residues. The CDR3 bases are TGTGCCAGTACCCCGGACGCTTTTAATGAAAAACTGTTTTTT. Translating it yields CASTPDAFNEKLFF.

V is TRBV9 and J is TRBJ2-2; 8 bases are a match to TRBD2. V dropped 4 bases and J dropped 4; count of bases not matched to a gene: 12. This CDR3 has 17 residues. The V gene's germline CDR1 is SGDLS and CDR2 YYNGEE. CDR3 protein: CASSRGGGLAGTGELFF. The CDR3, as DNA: TGTGCCAGCAGCCGGGGAGGTGGTCTAGCGGGCACCGGGGAGCTGTTTTTT.

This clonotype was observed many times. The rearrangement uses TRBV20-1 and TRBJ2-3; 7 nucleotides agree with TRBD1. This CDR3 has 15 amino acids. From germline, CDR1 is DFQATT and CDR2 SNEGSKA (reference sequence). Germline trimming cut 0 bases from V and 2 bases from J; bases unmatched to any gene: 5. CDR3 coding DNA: TGCAGTGCTAGAGATCCGGGACAGCACACAGATACGCAGTATTTT. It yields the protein CSARDPGQHTDTQYF.

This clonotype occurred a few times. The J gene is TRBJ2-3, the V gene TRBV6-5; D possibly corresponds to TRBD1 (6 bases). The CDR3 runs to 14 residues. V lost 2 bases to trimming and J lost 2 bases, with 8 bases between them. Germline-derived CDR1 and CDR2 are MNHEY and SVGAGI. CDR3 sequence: CASSYRGYTDTQYF. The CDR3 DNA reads TGTGCCAGCAGTTACAGGGGGTACACAGATACGCAGTATTTT.

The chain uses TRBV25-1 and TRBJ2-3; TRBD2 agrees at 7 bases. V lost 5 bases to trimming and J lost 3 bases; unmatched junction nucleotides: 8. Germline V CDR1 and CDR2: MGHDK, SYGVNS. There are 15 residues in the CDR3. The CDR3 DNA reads TGTGCCAGCAGTTGGGACTACCCTCCAACAGATACGCAGTATTTT. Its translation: CASSWDYPPTDTQYF.

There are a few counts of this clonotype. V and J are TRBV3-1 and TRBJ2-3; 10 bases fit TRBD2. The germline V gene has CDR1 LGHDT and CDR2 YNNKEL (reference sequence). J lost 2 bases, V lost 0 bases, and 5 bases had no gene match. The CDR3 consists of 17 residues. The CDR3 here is CASSQEGTSALTDTQYF. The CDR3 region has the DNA TGTGCCAGCAGCCAAGAAGGGACTAGCGCACTCACAGATACGCAGTATTTT.

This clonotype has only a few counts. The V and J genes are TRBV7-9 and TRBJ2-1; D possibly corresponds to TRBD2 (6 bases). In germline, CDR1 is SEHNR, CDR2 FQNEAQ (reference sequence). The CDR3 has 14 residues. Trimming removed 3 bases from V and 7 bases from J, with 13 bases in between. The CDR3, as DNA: TGTGCCAGCAGCTTGGAGGGGCGAATGAATGAGCAGTTCTTC. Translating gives CASSLEGRMNEQFF.

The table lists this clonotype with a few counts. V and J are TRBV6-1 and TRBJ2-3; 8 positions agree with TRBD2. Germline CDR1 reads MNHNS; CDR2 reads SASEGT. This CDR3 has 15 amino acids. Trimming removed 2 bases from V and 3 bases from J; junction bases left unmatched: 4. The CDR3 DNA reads TGTGCCAGCAGTGAATGGACTAGCCGGACAGATACGCAGTATTTT. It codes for CASSEWTSRTDTQYF.

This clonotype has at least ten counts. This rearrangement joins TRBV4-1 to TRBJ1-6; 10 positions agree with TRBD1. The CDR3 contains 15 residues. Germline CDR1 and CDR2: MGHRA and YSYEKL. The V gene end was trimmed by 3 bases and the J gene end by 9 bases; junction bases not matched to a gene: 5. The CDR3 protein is CASSHPGQGFSPLHF. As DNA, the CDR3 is TGCGCCAGCAGCCATCCGGGACAGGGGTTTTCACCCCTCCACTTT.

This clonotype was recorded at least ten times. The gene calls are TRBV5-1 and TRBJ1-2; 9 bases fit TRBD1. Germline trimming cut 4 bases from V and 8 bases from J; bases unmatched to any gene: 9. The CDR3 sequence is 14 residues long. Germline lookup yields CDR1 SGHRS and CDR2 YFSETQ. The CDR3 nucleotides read TGCGCCAGCAGCGGGAACAGGGGGCGGAGCGGCTACACCTTC. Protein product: CASSGNRGRSGYTF.

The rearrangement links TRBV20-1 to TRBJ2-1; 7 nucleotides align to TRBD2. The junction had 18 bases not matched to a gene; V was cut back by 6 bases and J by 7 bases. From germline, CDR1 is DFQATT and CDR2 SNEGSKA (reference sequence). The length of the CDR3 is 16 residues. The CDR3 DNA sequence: TGCAGTGCCGCAAAACCCGCGGCGGGAGTGGTAAATGAGCAGTTCTTC. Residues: CSAAKPAAGVVNEQFF.

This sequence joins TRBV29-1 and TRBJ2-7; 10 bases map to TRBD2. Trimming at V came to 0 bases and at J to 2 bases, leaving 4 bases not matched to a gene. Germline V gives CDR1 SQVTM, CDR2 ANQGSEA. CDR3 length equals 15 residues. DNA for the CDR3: TGCAGCGTTGAAGATCGGACTAGCGGAACCTACGAGCAGTACTTC. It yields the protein CSVEDRTSGTYEQYF.

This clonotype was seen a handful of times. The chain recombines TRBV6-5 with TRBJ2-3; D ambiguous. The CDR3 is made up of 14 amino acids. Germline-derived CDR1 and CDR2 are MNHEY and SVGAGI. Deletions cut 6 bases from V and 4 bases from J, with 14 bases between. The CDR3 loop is CASRTAPRSDTQYF. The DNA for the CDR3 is TGTGCCAGCAGAACGGCGCCTAGATCAGATACGCAGTATTTT.

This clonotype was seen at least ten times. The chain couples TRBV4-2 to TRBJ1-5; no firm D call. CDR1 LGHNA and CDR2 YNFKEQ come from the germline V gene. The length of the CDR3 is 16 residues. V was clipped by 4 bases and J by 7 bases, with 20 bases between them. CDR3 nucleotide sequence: TGTGCCAGCAGCCCCAGAGGTGTTCCTGCAGAGCAGCCCCAGCATTTT. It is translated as CASSPRGVPAEQPQHF.

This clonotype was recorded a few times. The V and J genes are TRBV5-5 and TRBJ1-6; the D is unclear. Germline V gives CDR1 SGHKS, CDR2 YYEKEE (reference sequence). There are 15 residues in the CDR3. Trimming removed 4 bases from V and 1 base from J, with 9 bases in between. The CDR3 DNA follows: TGTGCCAGCAGCCAAGAGATGTCCTATAATTCACCCCTCCACTTT. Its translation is CASSQEMSYNSPLHF.

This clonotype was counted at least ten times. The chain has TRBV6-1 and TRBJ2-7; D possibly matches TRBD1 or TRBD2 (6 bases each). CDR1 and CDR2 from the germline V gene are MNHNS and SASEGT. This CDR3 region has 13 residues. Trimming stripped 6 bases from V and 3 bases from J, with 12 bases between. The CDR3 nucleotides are TGTGCCAGCAGCGGGGGCTTGGACTACGAGCAGTACGTC. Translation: CASSGGLDYEQYV.

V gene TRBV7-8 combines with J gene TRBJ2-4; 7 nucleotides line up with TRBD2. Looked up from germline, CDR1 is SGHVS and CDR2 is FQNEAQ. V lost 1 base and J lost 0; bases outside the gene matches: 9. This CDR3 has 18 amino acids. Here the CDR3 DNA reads TGTGCCAGCAGCTTAGACTGGGTCGGGAGGACAGCCAAAAACATTCAGTACTTC. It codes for CASSLDWVGRTAKNIQYF.

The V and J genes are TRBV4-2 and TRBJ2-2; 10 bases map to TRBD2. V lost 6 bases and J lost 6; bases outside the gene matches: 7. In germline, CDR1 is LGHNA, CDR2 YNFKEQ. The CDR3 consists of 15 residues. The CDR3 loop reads CASRRAGGVAGELFF. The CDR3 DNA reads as TGTGCCAGCAGACGAGCGGGAGGGGTCGCCGGGGAGCTGTTTTTT.

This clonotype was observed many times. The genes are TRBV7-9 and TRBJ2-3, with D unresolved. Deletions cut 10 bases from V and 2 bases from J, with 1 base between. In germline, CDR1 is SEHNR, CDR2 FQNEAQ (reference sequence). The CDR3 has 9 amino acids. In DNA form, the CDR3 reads TGTGCCACCACAGATACGCAGTATTTT. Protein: CATTDTQYF.

The CDR3 protein is CSADFGQTTQETQYF. CDR3 DNA: TGCAGTGCAGACTTCGGACAGACCACTCAAGAGACCCAGTACTTC. The rearrangement links TRBV20-1 to TRBJ2-5; tentative D call: TRBD1 (6 bases). V lost 6 bases and J 2 bases, leaving 19 bases between the germline ends. From germline, CDR1 is DFQATT and CDR2 SNEGSKA (reference sequence). CDR3 length equals 15 residues.

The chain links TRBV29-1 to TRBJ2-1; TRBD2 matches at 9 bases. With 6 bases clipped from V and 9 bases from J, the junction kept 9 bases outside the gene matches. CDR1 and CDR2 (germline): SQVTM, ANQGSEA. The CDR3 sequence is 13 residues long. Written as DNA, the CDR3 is TGCAGCGTGGCCGCGGGAGGGCCTGGTGAGCAGTTCTTC. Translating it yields CSVAAGGPGEQFF.

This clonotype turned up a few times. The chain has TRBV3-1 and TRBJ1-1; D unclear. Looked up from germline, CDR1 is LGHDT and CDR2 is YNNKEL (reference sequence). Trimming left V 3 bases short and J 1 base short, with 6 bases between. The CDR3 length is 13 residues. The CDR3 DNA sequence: TGTGCCAGCAGCCATAAATCGAACACTGAAGCTTTCTTT. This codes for CASSHKSNTEAFF.